One and the same sample provided the 32 T cell receptor beta chains below, sequenced in a study of OX40 agonist ivuxolimab in advanced cancers. Here immunoSEQ multiplex PCR was the method, and the copy in TCRdb shows in-frame clones only, minus some. The table includes 40,000 to 65,000 clones, around nine tenths detected once. The sample consisted of CD4+ or CD8+ T cells sorted from blood, taken in a trial of the OX40 agonist ivuxolimab. The receptors were sampled from an adult with an advanced solid tumor such as melanoma, head and neck, liver or kidney cancer.

J is TRBJ2-1 and V is TRBV5-1; 7 bases map to TRBD1. The junction had 7 bases not matched to a gene; V was cut back by 2 bases and J by 5 bases. The CDR3 runs 15 residues. CDR1 is SGHRS and CDR2 is YFSETQ in the germline V gene. This chain's CDR3 is CASSFLGGRDNEQFF. In DNA, the CDR3 is TGCGCCAGCAGCTTTTTAGGGGGCAGGGACAATGAGCAGTTCTTC.

This clone was recorded a few times. The J gene is TRBJ1-2, the V gene TRBV4-2; 10 positions agree with TRBD1. V lost 3 bases, J lost 3 bases, and 1 base stayed unmatched. Germline V gene data show CDR1 as LGHNA and CDR2 as YNFKEQ. The CDR3 is 14 amino acids. The CDR3 region is CASSQGTGDYGYTF. Here the CDR3 DNA reads TGTGCCAGCAGCCAGGGGACAGGGGACTATGGCTACACCTTC.

V gene TRBV28 combines with J gene TRBJ1-3; 8 bases match TRBD1. The CDR3 length is 15 residues. J gave up 4 bases and V 6 bases, and 8 bases lay outside the gene matches. Germline values: CDR1 MDHEN, CDR2 SYDVKM. The CDR3 spells CASSGTGKLGNTIYF. CDR3 DNA: TGTGCCAGCAGCGGGACAGGAAAACTAGGAAACACCATATATTTT. Using reference TRBV28 and TRBJ1-3 for the parts outside the CDR3, the full variable domain is DVKVTQSSRYLVKRTGEKVFLECVQDMDHENMFWYRQDPGLGLRLIYFSYDVKMKEKGDIPEGYSVSREKKERFSLILESASTNQTSMYLCASSGTGKLGNTIYFGEGSWLTVV.

The chain recombines TRBV7-9 with TRBJ2-7, with D hard to call. Per germline, CDR1 SEHNR and CDR2 FQNEAQ (reference sequence). The CDR3 extends over 11 amino acids. Trimming took off 0 bases at V and 7 bases at J, with 4 bases between the two ends. CDR3 nucleotides: TGTGCCAGCAGCTTAGCAGGGGAGCAGTACTTC. Translation gives CASSLAGEQYF. The complete variable domain, with remaining parts taken from reference TRBV7-9 and TRBJ2-7, reads DTGVSQNPRHKITKRGQNVTFRCDPISEHNRLYWYRQTLGQGPEFLTYFQNEAQLEKSRLLSDRFSAERPKGSFSTLEIQRTEQGDSAMYLCASSLAGEQYFGPGTRLTVT.

This sequence joins TRBV5-1 and TRBJ1-2; TRBD1 might be the D (5 bases). V shed 4 bases and J shed 4 bases, with 26 bases lying between them. CDR3 length: 18 residues. The germline gives CDR1 SGHRS, CDR2 YFSETQ. CDR3 loop: CASSEGPPGKGSSYGYTF. Written as DNA, the CDR3 is TGCGCCAGCAGCGAGGGGCCGCCGGGAAAGGGGTCGTCCTATGGCTACACCTTC.

This chain joins TRBV2 and TRBJ2-3, with 10 bases aligning to TRBD2. This CDR3 spans 15 amino acids. Unmatched junction bases numbered 10, after V lost 9 bases and J lost 4 bases. Germline CDR1 and CDR2: SNHLY and FYNNEI. CDR3 in amino acids: CARRTSGIVSDTQYF. DNA of the CDR3: TGTGCCAGAAGAACTAGCGGGATCGTGTCAGATACGCAGTATTTT.

The chain carries TRBV7-9 and TRBJ1-4, with 8 nucleotides matching TRBD1. V trimming: 6 bases; J trimming: 8 bases; junction bases outside the gene matches: 14. Germline V CDR1 and CDR2: SEHNR, FQNEAQ (reference sequence). The CDR3 covers 16 residues. CDR3 sequence: CASSLRQGRVVEKLFF. CDR3 DNA sequence: TGTGCCAGCAGTCTGAGACAGGGGAGGGTCGTCGAAAAACTGTTTTTT.

The genes are TRBV7-9 and TRBJ2-5; 9 bases align to TRBD2. CDR3 size: 14 residues. Germline V gene sequence: CDR1 SEHNR, CDR2 FQNEAQ (reference sequence). Unmatched junction bases numbered 3, after V lost 6 bases and J lost 1 base. The CDR3 sequence: CASRPTSGQETQYF. Here the CDR3 DNA reads TGTGCCAGCAGACCGACTAGCGGCCAAGAGACCCAGTACTTC.

This clone was seen only once. The genes are TRBV2 and TRBJ1-5; 7 nucleotides line up with TRBD1. Germline CDR1 SNHLY, CDR2 FYNNEI. The V and J ends lost 4 bases and 4 bases, in that order; junction bases with no gene match: 4. The CDR3 runs to 14 residues. CDR3 residues: CASSVGQKNQPQHF. CDR3 nucleotide sequence: TGTGCCAGCAGTGTGGGACAGAAAAATCAGCCCCAGCATTTT.

The sample holds one count of this clone. This chain joins TRBV6-1 and TRBJ1-1, with D maybe TRBD1 (6 bases). Per the germline V gene, CDR1 is MNHNS and CDR2 is SASEGT. This CDR3 contains 15 residues. The V gene lost 6 bases and the J gene lost 3 bases, with 17 bases spanning the gap. CDR3 loop: CASRTYGQPDTEAFF. The CDR3 nucleotides read TGTGCCAGCAGGACCTACGGACAGCCCGACACTGAAGCTTTCTTT.

This chain connects TRBV28 to TRBJ1-4; no clear D. Trimming shortened V by 6 bases and J by 8 bases, and 10 bases separated the two germline ends. Germline loops: CDR1 MDHEN, CDR2 SYDVKM. There are 12 residues in the CDR3. The DNA for the CDR3 is TGTGCCAGCAGCCTCCATTTGGAAAAACTGTTTTTT. Amino acid sequence: CASSLHLEKLFF. Full variable domain (rest looked up from reference TRBV28 and TRBJ1-4): DVKVTQSSRYLVKRTGEKVFLECVQDMDHENMFWYRQDPGLGLRLIYFSYDVKMKEKGDIPEGYSVSREKKERFSLILESASTNQTSMYLCASSLHLEKLFFGSGTQLSVL.

The genes are TRBV2 and TRBJ1-4, with 8 bases fitting TRBD1. V trimming: 4 bases; J trimming: 5 bases; junction bases outside the gene matches: 9. CDR1 and CDR2 from the germline V gene are SNHLY and FYNNEI. The CDR3 has 16 residues. CDR3 loop: CASSVSGTGVNEKLFF. CDR3 coding DNA: TGTGCCAGCAGTGTTAGTGGGACAGGAGTAAATGAAAAACTGTTTTTT.

The V call is TRBV6-1, the J call TRBJ2-5; D not certain. The CDR3 loop spans 14 amino acids. Trimming cost V 6 bases and J 1 base, with 12 bases left between them. The germline V gene has CDR1 MNHNS and CDR2 SASEGT. The CDR3 reads CASSRSQLQETQYF. The CDR3 coding sequence is TGTGCCAGCAGCCGGTCGCAGCTCCAAGAGACCCAGTACTTC.

This clone turned up a few times. The chain uses TRBV5-5 and TRBJ1-1, with D possibly TRBD1 on 5 matching bases. V dropped 0 bases and J dropped 11 bases, with 11 bases sitting between them. CDR1 and CDR2 from the germline V gene are SGHKS and YYEKEE (reference sequence). The CDR3 covers 12 residues. The DNA for the CDR3 is TGTGCCAGCAGCTTGGGTGACAGAAATGCTTTCTTT. Protein product: CASSLGDRNAFF.

This sequence joins TRBV9 and TRBJ1-4; D gene uncertain. The CDR3 has 15 residues. In germline, CDR1 is SGDLS, CDR2 YYNGEE. Trimming cost V 3 bases and J 5 bases, with 14 bases left between them. The CDR3 bases are TGTGCCAGCAGCGCCAATGAGGGTGGGAATGAAAAACTGTTTTTT. The encoded protein is CASSANEGGNEKLFF.

The chain is built from TRBV7-9 and TRBJ2-7; no clear D. Deletions cut 5 bases from V and 0 bases from J, with 14 bases between. The CDR3 is made up of 15 amino acids. Per the germline V gene, CDR1 is SEHNR and CDR2 is FQNEAQ (reference sequence). As DNA, the CDR3 is TGTGCCAGCAGCATGCGGACGGTGAGCTCCTACGAGCAGTACTTC. Protein product: CASSMRTVSSYEQYF.

J is TRBJ1-2 and V is TRBV10-1; 8 bases agree with TRBD1. This CDR3 spans 13 amino acids. Germline CDR1 reads WNHNN; CDR2 reads SYGVQD (reference sequence). Losses at the gene ends were 2 bases for V and 8 bases for J; bases not matched to a gene: 4. The CDR3 is CASSEGQGGGYTF. Written as DNA, the CDR3 is TGCGCCAGCAGTGAGGGACAGGGTGGAGGCTACACCTTC.

The rearrangement joins TRBV7-8 to TRBJ2-4; 12 bases fit TRBD2. This CDR3 has 16 amino acids. Germline CDR1 and CDR2: SGHVS and FQNEAQ. The J segment lost 10 bases and the V segment lost 4 bases, leaving 11 bases of the junction unmatched. In DNA, the CDR3 is TGTGCCAGCAGCTCAGGATCTAGCGGGAGGGTAACTATTCAGTACTTC. It translates to CASSSGSSGRVTIQYF.

This clone came up once. The chain links TRBV5-6 to TRBJ2-5, with 10 positions matching TRBD2. CDR3 length: 16 amino acids. Germline V gives CDR1 SGHDT, CDR2 YYEEEE. Germline trimming cut 1 base from V and 7 bases from J; bases unmatched to any gene: 10. The CDR3 DNA is TGTGCCAGCAGCTTGCGATCCACTAGCGGGGTTGGGACCCAGTACTTC. It encodes CASSLRSTSGVGTQYF.

The chain recombines TRBV2 with TRBJ2-5; no clear D. CDR1 is SNHLY and CDR2 is FYNNEI in the germline V gene. CDR3 length: 13 residues. Deletions cut 2 bases from V and 2 bases from J, with 6 bases between. The CDR3: CASSEQNQETQYF. The CDR3 DNA follows: TGTGCCAGCAGTGAACAGAATCAAGAGACCCAGTACTTC.

This clone has a single count. The J gene is TRBJ2-2, the V gene TRBV12-5, with 9 bases matching TRBD1. This CDR3 region has 19 residues. Germline loops: CDR1 LGHNT, CDR2 FRNRAP. V lost 6 bases and J lost 4; bases outside the gene matches: 18. This CDR3 reads CASGYGTGRVGRSTGELFF. For the CDR3, the DNA is TGTGCTAGTGGCTACGGGACAGGGAGAGTAGGGCGGAGCACCGGGGAGCTGTTTTTT. Based on the CDR3 plus reference TRBV12-5 and TRBJ2-2, the full variable domain is DARVTQTPRHKVTEMGQEVTMRCQPILGHNTVFWYRQTMMQGLELLAYFRNRAPLDDSGMPKDRFSAEMPDATLATLKIQPSEPRDSAVYFCASGYGTGRVGRSTGELFFGEGSRLTVL.

This clone came up a few times. The rearrangement uses TRBV6-5 and TRBJ1-4; TRBD1 agrees at 8 bases. Looked up from germline, CDR1 is MNHEY and CDR2 is SVGAGI. This CDR3 comprises 15 residues. Trimming cost V 6 bases and J 4 bases; bases outside gene matches: 7. The CDR3 nucleotides are TGTGCCAGCAGGACAGGGGAACGAGTTAATGAAAAACTGTTTTTT. It specifies CASRTGERVNEKLFF.

The chain combines TRBV19 with TRBJ2-3, with TRBD1 identical over 11 bases. J was trimmed by 7 bases and V by 5 bases; bases with no gene match: 5. This CDR3 region has 14 residues. Per the germline V gene, CDR1 is LNHDA and CDR2 is SQIVND (reference sequence). The CDR3 DNA reads as TGTGCCAGTAGTCCTCGGGACAGGGGGAATACGCAGTATTTT. It codes for CASSPRDRGNTQYF.

The chain has TRBV29-1 and TRBJ2-7; 12 nucleotides agree with TRBD2. Germline values: CDR1 SQVTM, CDR2 ANQGSEA. Trimming cost V 6 bases and J 7 bases; bases outside gene matches: 10. The CDR3 is made up of 14 amino acids. In nucleotides, the CDR3 is TGCAGCGTGGCGACTAGCGGGGGAGGGCTGGAGCAGTACTTC. This encodes CSVATSGGGLEQYF.

J is TRBJ2-1 and V is TRBV5-4; D may be TRBD2 (6 bases). Germline loops: CDR1 SGHNT, CDR2 YYREEE (reference sequence). Deletions cut 0 bases from V and 7 bases from J, with 17 bases between. The length of the CDR3 is 16 residues. The CDR3: CASSLGGVAAKNEQFF. The DNA of the CDR3 is TGTGCCAGCAGCTTGGGGGGCGTAGCGGCTAAAAATGAGCAGTTCTTC.

The J gene is TRBJ2-3, the V gene TRBV7-8, with 7 nucleotides matching TRBD2. Losses at the gene ends were 0 bases for V and 2 bases for J; bases not matched to a gene: 5. The CDR3 is 16 residues long. CDR1 and CDR2 (germline): SGHVS, FQNEAQ. The CDR3 bases are TGTGCCAGCAGCTTAGCAGGAGGGAGGGACACAGATACGCAGTATTTT. Protein: CASSLAGGRDTDTQYF. The variable domain in full, completed from reference TRBV7-8 and TRBJ2-3, reads GAGVSQSPRYKVAKRGQDVALRCDPISGHVSLFWYQQALGQGPEFLTYFQNEAQLDKSGLPSDRFFAERPEGSVSTLKIQRTQQEDSAVYLCASSLAGGRDTDTQYFGPGTRLTVL.

V is TRBV5-5 and J is TRBJ2-2; D gene unclear. V dropped 0 bases and J dropped 2 bases, with 11 bases sitting between them. Germline CDR1 SGHKS, CDR2 YYEKEE (reference sequence). CDR3 size: 16 residues. The CDR3 loop reads CASSLGWTGNTGELFF. DNA of the CDR3: TGTGCCAGCAGCTTGGGGTGGACGGGCAACACCGGGGAGCTGTTTTTT.

V is TRBV19 and J is TRBJ2-1; 10 bases are a match to TRBD1. The CDR3 contains 15 residues. From germline, CDR1 is LNHDA and CDR2 SQIVND (reference sequence). J gave up 8 bases and V 5 bases, and 9 bases lay outside the gene matches. CDR3 sequence (DNA): TGTGCCAGTAGTTTCGCCGGGACAGGGGCATATGAGCAGTTCTTC. Residues: CASSFAGTGAYEQFF. The whole variable domain, filled in from reference TRBV19 and TRBJ2-1, reads DGGITQSPKYLFRKEGQNVTLSCEQNLNHDAMYWYRQDPGQGLRLIYYSQIVNDFQKGDIAEGYSVSREKKESFPLTVTSAQKNPTAFYLCASSFAGTGAYEQFFGPGTRLTVL.

This chain links TRBV5-5 with TRBJ2-5; 7 nucleotides align to TRBD1. The J call may not be correct, given that the DNA end is closer to TRBJ2-7. This CDR3 is built from 14 residues. Looked up from germline, CDR1 is SGHKS and CDR2 is YYEKEE (reference sequence). DNA for the CDR3: TGTGCCAGCAGCTCCCGACAGGGTACCTACGAGCAGTACTTC. It codes for CASSSRQGTYEQYF.

V gene TRBV5-6 combines with J gene TRBJ1-2; possibly TRBD1 for D (5 bases). The CDR3 extends over 13 amino acids. From germline, CDR1 is SGHDT and CDR2 YYEEEE. Trimming took 2 bases from V and 6 from J, leaving 11 bases between them. CDR3 sequence reads: CASSLGRDHGYTF. CDR3 sequence (DNA): TGTGCCAGCAGCTTAGGCAGGGACCATGGCTACACCTTC. The variable domain in full, with the rest retrieved from reference TRBV5-6 and TRBJ1-2, is DAGVTQSPTHLIKTRGQQVTLRCSPKSGHDTVSWYQQALGQGPQFIFQYYEEEERQRGNFPDRFSGHQFPNYSSELNVNALLLGDSALYLCASSLGRDHGYTFGSGTRLTVV.

V gene TRBV19 combines with J gene TRBJ1-1, with D possibly TRBD1 on 5 matching bases. V was shortened by 1 base and J by 8 bases, with 11 bases between the two germline ends. In germline, CDR1 is LNHDA, CDR2 SQIVND (reference sequence). The CDR3 spans 13 residues. The DNA of the CDR3 is TGTGCCAGTAGTATAGGGACAAGAAAAGAAGCTTTCTTT. It yields the protein CASSIGTRKEAFF.

The chain uses TRBV30 and TRBJ1-2, with unresolved D. Germline V gene lookup returns CDR1 GTSNPN and CDR2 SVGIG (reference sequence). The CDR3 runs 13 residues. Trimming shortened V by 0 bases and J by 0 bases, and 5 bases separated the two germline ends. The CDR3 region has the DNA TGTGCCTGGAGTGTTCAAACTAACTATGGCTACACCTTC. It codes for CAWSVQTNYGYTF.